The clone carrying this T cell receptor (beta chain) was recorded many times. The record originates from a study of T cells in Graves' hyperthyroidism and ophthalmopathy. Amplified TCR beta CDR3 regions derived from RNA transcripts. The HTBI primer set was used in a first-round RT-PCR of the TCR CDR3. Each CDR3 protein is one row after TCRdb ran MiXCR on the multiplex PCR reads. The sample lists 350,000 to 500,000 distinct CDR3 sequences, roughly an eighth occurring once. The sequenced sample consisted of blood. The source is a woman aged 18-35 years with Graves' hyperthyroidism.

In DNA, the CDR3 is TGTGCCAGCAGTTCCAGGACAGGGACCGAGCAGTACTTC. Residues: CASSSRTGTEQYF. The chain is built from TRBV6-1 and TRBJ2-7, with TRBD1 matching 8 bases. The CDR3 totals 13 residues. The junction had 6 bases not matched to a gene; V was cut back by 5 bases and J by 6 bases. From germline, CDR1 is MNHNS and CDR2 SASEGT.